This T cell receptor beta chain is from a study of blood T cell repertoires in COVID-19. Study-level background: Donors in the United States, Italy and Spain gave samples during acute or convalescent COVID-19.

Measured with immunoSEQ multiplex PCR; TCRdb has only the in-frame clones, and not every one. This sample has 65,000 to 90,000 clones, with around 90% found just once. In germline, CDR1 is SGHAT, CDR2 FQNNGV. The CDR3 has 13 amino acids. Trimming removed 5 bases from V and 7 bases from J, with 11 bases in between. Sequencing was performed on peripheral blood. This chain joins TRBV11-2 and TRBJ2-2; tentatively, D is TRBD2 (5 bases). This receptor was identified in a human donor in a cohort sampled during active COVID-19. CDR3 nucleotide sequence: TGTGCCAGCAGCCCTGACCGGGGCGGGGAGCTGTTTTTT. It codes for CASSPDRGGELFF.